This T cell receptor beta chain came from a study of T cell changes during pregnancy in multiple sclerosis. Deletions cut 2 bases from V and 5 bases from J, with 9 bases between. CDR3 length equals 13 residues. Germline CDR1 is MNHEY and CDR2 is SVGAGI. Using immunoSEQ multiplex PCR, the repertoire was profiled, and TCRdb retains in-frame clones only, with some absent. The sample shows tens of thousands of clones, around 93% of them seen only once. This clone showed up just once. The chain has TRBV6-5 and TRBJ1-2; the D is unclear. The starting material was CD4+ T cells from peripheral blood mononuclear cells, obtained after pregnancy. The clonotype was recovered from a female donor with multiple sclerosis, enrolled in a pregnancy study. The CDR3 DNA is TGTGCCAGCAGTTACGAGGGAAGTTATGGCTACACCTTC. Its translation: CASSYEGSYGYTF.